The source of this TCR beta chain is a study of shared clonotypes between healthy human individuals. Overall study: The donor group consisted of a couple of women and three men, aged 18 to 49.

With regard to this clone: Antigen: not known.

The germline V and J ends were trimmed by 5 bases and 4 bases, with 11 bases remaining between them. CDR1 and CDR2 from the germline V gene are LNHDA and SQIVND (reference sequence). This CDR3 has 14 residues. Findings of the study overall: Blood was the only sampled material, and tissue repertoires likely differ.

Across several immunoSEQ plates, the genomic DNA of each subset was split evenly. In the authors' workflow: Filtering differed since immunoSEQ provided only junctions, with no quality scores. Profiled with immunoSEQ multiplex PCR; TCRdb holds only in-frame clones, not every one. The D gene and trimming were derived from the DNA, and the V and J assignments and clone size from that table. The repertoire consists of 490,000 or so clones, with approximately 79% occurring once and the leading ten covering less than 15%. Sequenced sample: PBMCs. The receptor was isolated from a woman in her thirties or forties in good health. Some clones in this sample may be carry-over from other donors' samples. The chain links TRBV19 to TRBJ2-2, with D perhaps matching TRBD2 (6 bases). The CDR3 DNA is TGTGCCAGTAGTGGCGGGACTGTCACCGGGGAGCTGTTTTTT. It specifies CASSGGTVTGELFF.